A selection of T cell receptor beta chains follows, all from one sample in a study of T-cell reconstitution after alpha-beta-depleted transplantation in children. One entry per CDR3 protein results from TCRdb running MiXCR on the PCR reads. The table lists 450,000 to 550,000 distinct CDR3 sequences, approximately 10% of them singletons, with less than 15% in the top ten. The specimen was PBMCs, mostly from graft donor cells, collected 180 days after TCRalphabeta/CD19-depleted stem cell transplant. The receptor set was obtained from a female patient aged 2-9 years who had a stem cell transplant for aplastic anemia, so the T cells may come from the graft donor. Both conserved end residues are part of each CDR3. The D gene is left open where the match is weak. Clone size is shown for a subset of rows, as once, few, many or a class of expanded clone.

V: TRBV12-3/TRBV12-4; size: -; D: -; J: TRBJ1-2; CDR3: CASSFVGQGYDGYTF; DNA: TGTGCCAGCAGTTTTGTTGGGCAGGGGTATGATGGCTACACCTTC
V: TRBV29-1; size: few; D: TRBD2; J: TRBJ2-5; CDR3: CSVWVGRGQETQYF; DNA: TGCAGCGTATGGGTGGGGAGGGGCCAAGAGACCCAGTACTTC
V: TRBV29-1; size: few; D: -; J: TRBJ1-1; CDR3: CSVAGAMNTEAFF; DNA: TGCAGCGTTGCGGGGGCTATGAACACTGAAGCTTTCTTT
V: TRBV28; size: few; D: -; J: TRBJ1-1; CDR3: CASSRTAGMNTEAFF; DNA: TGTGCCAGCAGCCGGACGGCTGGAATGAACACTGAAGCTTTCTTT
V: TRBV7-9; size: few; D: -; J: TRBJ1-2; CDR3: CASRRTAHNYGYTF; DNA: TGTGCCAGCAGACGGACAGCCCACAACTATGGCTACACCTTC
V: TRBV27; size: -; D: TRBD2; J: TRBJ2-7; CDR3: CASSSLTSGRVEQYF; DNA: TGTGCCAGCAGTTCCTTGACTAGCGGGAGAGTCGAGCAGTACTTC
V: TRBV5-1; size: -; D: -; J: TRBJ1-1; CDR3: CASSYLQVNTEAFF; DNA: TGCGCCAGCAGTTACCTACAGGTGAACACTGAAGCTTTCTTT
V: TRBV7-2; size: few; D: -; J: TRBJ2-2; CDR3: CASSFWSGDTGELFF; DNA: TGTGCCAGCAGCTTTTGGTCAGGGGACACCGGGGAGCTGTTTTTT
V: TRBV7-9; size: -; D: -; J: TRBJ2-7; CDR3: CASSLGAQGFSYEQYF; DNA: TGTGCCAGCAGCTTAGGGGCTCAGGGGTTCTCCTACGAGCAGTACTTC
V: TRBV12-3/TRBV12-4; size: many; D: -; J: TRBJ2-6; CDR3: CASSLLGANVLTF; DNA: TGTGCCAGCAGCCTTCTTGGGGCCAACGTCCTGACTTTC
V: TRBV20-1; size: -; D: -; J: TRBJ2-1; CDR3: CSARDGSGVLGEQFF; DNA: TGCAGTGCTAGAGACGGTTCGGGCGTACTAGGTGAGCAGTTCTTC
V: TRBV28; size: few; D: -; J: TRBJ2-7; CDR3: CASVDLRSYEQYF; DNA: TGTGCCAGCGTGGACTTAAGGAGCTACGAGCAGTACTTC
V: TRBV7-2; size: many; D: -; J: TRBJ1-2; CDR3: CASSPDGYTF; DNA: TGTGCCAGCAGCCCTGATGGCTACACCTTC
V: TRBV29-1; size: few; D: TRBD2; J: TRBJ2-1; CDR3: CSVERETEQFF; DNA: TGCAGCGTGGAGCGGGAGACTGAGCAGTTCTTC
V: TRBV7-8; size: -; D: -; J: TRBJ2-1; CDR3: CASSPYLQRGAYNEQFF; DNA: TGTGCCAGCAGCCCATACTTACAGAGGGGGGCCTACAATGAGCAGTTCTTC
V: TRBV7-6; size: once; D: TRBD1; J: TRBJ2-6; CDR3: CASSLPPDRGLGANVLTF; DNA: TGTGCCAGCAGCCTCCCCCCGGACAGGGGGCTTGGGGCCAACGTCCTGACTTTC
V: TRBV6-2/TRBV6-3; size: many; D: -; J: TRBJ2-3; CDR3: CASSYIVETDTQYF; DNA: TGTGCCAGCAGTTACATCGTTGAAACCGATACGCAGTATTTT
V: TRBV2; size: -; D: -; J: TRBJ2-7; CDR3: CALHTEIYEQYF; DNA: TGTGCCCTCCACACAGAGATCTACGAGCAGTACTTC
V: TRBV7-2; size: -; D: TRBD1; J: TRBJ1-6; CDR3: CASSLGGQGLNSPLHF; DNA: TGTGCCAGCAGCTTAGGGGGACAGGGACTCAACTCACCCCTCCACTTT
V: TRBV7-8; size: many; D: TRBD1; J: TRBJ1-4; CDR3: CASSLVGSTGEEKLFF; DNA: TGTGCCAGCAGCTTAGTTGGCTCTACAGGGGAAGAAAAACTGTTTTTT
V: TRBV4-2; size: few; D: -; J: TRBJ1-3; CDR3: CASSQDWRGNTIYF; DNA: TGTGCCAGCAGCCAAGATTGGAGGGGAAACACCATATATTTT
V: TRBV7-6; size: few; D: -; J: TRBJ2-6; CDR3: CASSTRTASLSGANVLTF; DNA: TGTGCCAGCAGCACTAGGACAGCGAGCCTCTCTGGGGCCAACGTCCTGACTTTC
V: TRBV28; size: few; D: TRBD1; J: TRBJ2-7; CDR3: CASSIVVTGYHEQYF; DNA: TGTGCCAGCAGCATAGTGGTGACAGGGTACCACGAGCAGTACTTC
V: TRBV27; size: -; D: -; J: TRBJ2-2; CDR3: CASSLAWGGQRGTGELFF; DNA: TGTGCCAGCAGTTTGGCTTGGGGGGGACAGAGAGGCACCGGGGAGCTGTTTTTT
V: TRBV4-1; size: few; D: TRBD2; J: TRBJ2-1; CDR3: CASRLKGLAGEVAYNEQFF; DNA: TGCGCCAGCAGACTAAAGGGACTAGCGGGAGAAGTGGCCTACAATGAGCAGTTCTTC
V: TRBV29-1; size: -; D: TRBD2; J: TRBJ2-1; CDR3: CSVEGLAGGSVVNEQFF; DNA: TGCAGCGTTGAAGGACTAGCGGGAGGGTCGGTGGTTAATGAGCAGTTCTTC
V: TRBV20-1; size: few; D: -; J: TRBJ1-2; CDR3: CSARGVRLGGIVNYGYTF; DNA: TGCAGTGCTAGAGGCGTGAGACTCGGGGGAATCGTTAACTATGGCTACACCTTC
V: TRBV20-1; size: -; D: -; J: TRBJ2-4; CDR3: CSARDDGIAKNIQYF; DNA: TGCAGTGCTAGAGATGACGGAATAGCCAAAAACATTCAGTACTTC
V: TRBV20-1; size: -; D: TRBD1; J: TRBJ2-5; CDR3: CSAKGQGGRTQYF; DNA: TGCAGTGCTAAAGGACAGGGCGGACGGACCCAGTACTTC
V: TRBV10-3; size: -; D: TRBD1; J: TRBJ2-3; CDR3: CAISDPGQAVTDTQYF; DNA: TGTGCCATCAGCGACCCGGGACAGGCGGTTACAGATACGCAGTATTTT
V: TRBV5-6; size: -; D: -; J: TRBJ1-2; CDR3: CASNLRDSSGYTF; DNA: TGTGCCAGCAACCTACGGGACTCCAGTGGCTACACCTTC
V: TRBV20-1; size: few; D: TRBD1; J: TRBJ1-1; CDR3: CSARPRTGRGTEAFF; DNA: TGCAGTGCTAGACCCAGGACAGGGAGGGGCACTGAAGCTTTCTTT